The clone carrying this T cell receptor beta chain has more than one count but fewer than ten. This CDR3 contains 11 residues. Between the trimmed V and J ends, which lost 6 bases and 6 bases, there was a span of 8 bases. Germline V gives CDR1 DFQATT, CDR2 SNEGSKA (reference sequence). In the source study's methods: By means of reference gene primer amplification, nucleated cell counts were estimated. The assay was immunoSEQ multiplex PCR, and TCRdb's table has in-frame clones only and misses some. That table supplies the V and J calls and clone size; D and trimming were determined from the DNA. The sample records about 380,000 clones, 89% being singletons. This entry comes from a study of blood T cell repertoires in COVID-19. In the study overall: Samples came from the United States, Italy and Spain, spanning acute and convalescent COVID-19. PBMCs, B-cell-depleted T cells, or T cells provided the cDNA or gDNA that made up the material.

Sequenced input: peripheral blood. The source is a man aged 40-55 years with acute or convalescent COVID-19. The rearrangement links TRBV20-1 to TRBJ2-2; perhaps TRBD2 as D (6 bases). CDR3 residues: CSAWGAGELFF. Here the CDR3 DNA reads TGCAGTGCCTGGGGGGCCGGGGAGCTGTTTTTT.